This TCR beta chain was sequenced during a study of blood T cell repertoires in COVID-19 (TCRdb year 2020). Context from the whole study: Samples from collaborators originated in the United States, Italy and Spain and spanned both the acute and convalescent phases of COVID-19. The prospective study material was composed of cDNA or gDNA derived from T cells, B-cell-depleted T cells, or PBMCs. Subjects who had been exposed to COVID-19, were actively infected with it, or had recovered from it provided the deeply sampled blood TCRbeta repertoires that made up the dataset. The repertoires were made available in a free public database intended to serve as a resource for research on the immune response to SARS-CoV-2. The samples were drawn from two sources: the first 160 participants of the ongoing ImmuneRACE study, and over 950 subjects contributed by 6 global collaborators. The sample metadata nearly always contained a de-identified subject ID, COVID-19 status, age in years and sex. Where available, HLA class I and class II types were taken from metadata supplied by the sample provider and were not determined by assay-based typing. Study-wide findings and limitations: How much clinical and demographic metadata was included differed by source and by participant, and the metadata was provided uncurated.

Collaborating institutions collected whole blood in K2EDTA tubes following their own protocols. Collaborator samples were shipped for TCRbeta analysis as frozen whole blood, isolated PBMCs, or DNA extracted from either sample type. TCRbeta CDR3 regions were amplified from genomic DNA by means of the immunoSEQ Assay, a bias-controlled multiplex PCR. The authors processed their data as follows. The number of nucleated cells in each sample was estimated by amplification of reference gene primers within the assay. To quantify the absolute abundance of each unique TCRbeta CDR3 rearrangement, sequence reads were collapsed and filtered. For each sample, productive Simpson clonality was calculated by taking the square root of Simpson's diversity index across productive rearrangements. This is the immuneACCESS table as TCRdb keeps it, with only in-frame sequences that have V and J called. A part of the clones is gone; compared with another copy, unresolved V genes explain less than half, and the rest is unexplained. V and J calls and clone size are given by that table; D and trimming were obtained from the DNA. The sample table holds 55,000 or so clones, of which around 87% were seen once. The top ten hold less than 7% of the sample.

Remarks on this clone: Its antigen specificity is not known. Base quality data are lacking; no much larger clone is found one base away.

The CDR1 and CDR2 encoded by the germline V gene are SGHTA and FQGNSA. Relative to germline, V is missing 3 bases and J is missing 5 bases, with 3 bases of the junction outside any gene match. Its CDR3 holds 14 amino acids, cysteine through phenylalanine. The kept DNA is CDR3 alone, 42 bases in frame from the first base. The receptor was derived from a man in his 60s with active or convalescent COVID-19. Recombination joined TRBV7-2 with TRBJ2-2; 7 middle bases align to TRBD2. The sequencing sample was made of peripheral blood. The CDR3 here reads CASSFSGGTGELFF. The DNA sequence is given as TGTGCCAGCAGCTTCTCCGGGGGGACCGGGGAGCTGTTTTTT.